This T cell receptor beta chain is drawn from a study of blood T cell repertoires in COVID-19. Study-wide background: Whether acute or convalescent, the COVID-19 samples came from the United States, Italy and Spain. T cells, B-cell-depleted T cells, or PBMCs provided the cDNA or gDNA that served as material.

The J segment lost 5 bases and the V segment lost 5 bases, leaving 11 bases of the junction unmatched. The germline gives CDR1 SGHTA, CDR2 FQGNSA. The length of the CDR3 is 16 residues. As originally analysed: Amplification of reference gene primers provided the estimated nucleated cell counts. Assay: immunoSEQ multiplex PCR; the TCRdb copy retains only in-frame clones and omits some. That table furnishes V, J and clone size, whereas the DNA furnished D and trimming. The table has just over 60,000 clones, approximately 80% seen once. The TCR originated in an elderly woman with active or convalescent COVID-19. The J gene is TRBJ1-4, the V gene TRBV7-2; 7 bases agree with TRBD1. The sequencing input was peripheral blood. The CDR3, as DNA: TGTGCCAGCAGCCGCCGCGCCAGGACAGGAAATGAAAAACTGTTTTTT. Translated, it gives CASSRRARTGNEKLFF.